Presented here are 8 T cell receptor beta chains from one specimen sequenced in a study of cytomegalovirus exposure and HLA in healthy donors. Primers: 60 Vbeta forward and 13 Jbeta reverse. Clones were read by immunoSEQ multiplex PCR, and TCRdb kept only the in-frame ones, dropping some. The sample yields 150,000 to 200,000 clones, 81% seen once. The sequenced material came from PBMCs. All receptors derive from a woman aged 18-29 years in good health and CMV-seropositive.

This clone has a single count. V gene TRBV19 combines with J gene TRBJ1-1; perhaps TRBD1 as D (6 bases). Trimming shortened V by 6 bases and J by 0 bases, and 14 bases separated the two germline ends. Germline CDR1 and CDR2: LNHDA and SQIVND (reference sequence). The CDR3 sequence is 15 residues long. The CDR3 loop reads CASSHTGYMNTEAFF. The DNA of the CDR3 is TGTGCCAGTAGCCATACAGGGTACATGAACACTGAAGCTTTCTTT.

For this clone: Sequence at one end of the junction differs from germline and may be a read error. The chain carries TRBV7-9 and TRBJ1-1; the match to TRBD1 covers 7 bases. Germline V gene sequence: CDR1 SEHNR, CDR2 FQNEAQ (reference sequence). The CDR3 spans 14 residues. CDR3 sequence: CSSSSWTGNTEAFF. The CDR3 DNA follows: TGTTCCAGCAGCTCCTGGACAGGGAACACTGAAGCTTTCTTT.

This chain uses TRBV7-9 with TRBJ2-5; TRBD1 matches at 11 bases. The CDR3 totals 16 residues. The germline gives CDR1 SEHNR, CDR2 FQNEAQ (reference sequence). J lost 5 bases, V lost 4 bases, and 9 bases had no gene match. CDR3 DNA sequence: TGTGCCAGCAGCTCACTCCTAGGGACAGGGGGGGAGACCCAGTACTTC. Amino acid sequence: CASSSLLGTGGETQYF.

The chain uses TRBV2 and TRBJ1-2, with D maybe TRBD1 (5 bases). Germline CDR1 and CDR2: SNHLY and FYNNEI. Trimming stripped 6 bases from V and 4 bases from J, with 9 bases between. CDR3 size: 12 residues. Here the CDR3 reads CASRGDFYGYTF. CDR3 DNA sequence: TGTGCCAGCAGGGGGGACTTCTATGGCTACACCTTC.

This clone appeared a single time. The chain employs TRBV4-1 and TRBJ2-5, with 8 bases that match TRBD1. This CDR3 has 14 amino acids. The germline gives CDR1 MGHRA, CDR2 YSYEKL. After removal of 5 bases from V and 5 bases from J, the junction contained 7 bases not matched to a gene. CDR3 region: CASSFSQGGETQYF. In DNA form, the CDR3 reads TGCGCCAGCAGCTTTTCACAGGGGGGTGAGACCCAGTACTTC.

The CDR3 spells CASSERAGAQANYGYTF. CDR3 sequence (DNA): TGTGCCAGCAGTGAAAGGGCAGGGGCGCAAGCTAACTATGGCTACACCTTC. The chain couples TRBV2 to TRBJ1-2; maybe TRBD1 (6 bases). CDR1 SNHLY and CDR2 FYNNEI come from the germline V gene. This CDR3 is 17 amino acids long. V was cut by 2 bases and J by 0 bases, with 16 bases left in between.

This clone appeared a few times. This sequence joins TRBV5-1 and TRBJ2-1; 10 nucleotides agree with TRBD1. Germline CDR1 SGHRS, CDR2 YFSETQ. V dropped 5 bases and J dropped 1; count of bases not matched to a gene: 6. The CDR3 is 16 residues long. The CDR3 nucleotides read TGCGCCAGCAGGGCGACAGGGGGCGCGTCCTACAATGAGCAGTTCTTC. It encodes CASRATGGASYNEQFF.

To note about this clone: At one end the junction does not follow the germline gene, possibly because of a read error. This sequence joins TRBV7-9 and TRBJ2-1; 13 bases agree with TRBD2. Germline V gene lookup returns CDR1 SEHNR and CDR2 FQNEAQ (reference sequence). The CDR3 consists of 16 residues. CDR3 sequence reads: CSSSLGLAGVENEQFF. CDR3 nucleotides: TGTTCCAGCAGCTTAGGACTAGCGGGGGTTGAAAATGAGCAGTTCTTC.